This is a list of T cell receptor beta chains from one sample in a study of T cells in narcolepsy. Profiled with immunoSEQ multiplex PCR; TCRdb holds only in-frame clones, not every one. The data show about 25,000 clones, just under 85% seen once. The specimen was CD45RA- memory CD4+ T cells from PBMCs. All receptors come from a human donor with narcolepsy. The CDR3 runs from the conserved cysteine through the conserved F or W. D genes are given only for firm matches. The listing skips clone size in some rows; elsewhere it reads once, few, many or a size class.

V: TRBV2; size: NA; D: NA; J: TRBJ2-1; CDR3: CASSLQAPEQFF; DNA: TGTGCCAGCAGTCTACAGGCGCCCGAGCAGTTCTTC
V: TRBV20-1; size: once; D: NA; J: TRBJ2-7; CDR3: CSANPTNEQYF; DNA: TGCAGTGCTAACCCGACGAATGAGCAGTACTTC
V: TRBV7-9; size: NA; D: NA; J: TRBJ2-7; CDR3: CASSFRGDRREQYF; DNA: TGTGCCAGCAGCTTCAGGGGGGATCGGCGCGAGCAGTACTTC
V: TRBV19; size: NA; D: TRBD1; J: TRBJ1-2; CDR3: CASSITGQGIDGYTF; DNA: TGTGCCAGTAGTATTACGGGACAGGGGATCGATGGCTACACCTTC
V: TRBV5-4; size: few; D: NA; J: TRBJ2-1; CDR3: CASSFMAYNEQFF; DNA: TGTGCCAGCAGCTTCATGGCCTACAATGAGCAGTTCTTC
V: TRBV5-1; size: NA; D: NA; J: TRBJ1-6; CDR3: CASSLRRDSAISPLHF; DNA: TGCGCCAGCAGCTTGAGAAGGGATTCAGCAATTTCACCCCTCCACTTT
V: TRBV10-3; size: NA; D: TRBD1; J: TRBJ1-5; CDR3: CAISITIDRGGGGNQPQHF; DNA: TGTGCCATCAGTATCACGATAGACAGGGGAGGTGGCGGCAATCAGCCCCAGCATTTT
V: TRBV7-6; size: NA; D: TRBD2; J: TRBJ2-1; CDR3: CASSSLAGSNSEQFF; DNA: TGTGCCAGCAGCTCTTTAGCGGGTAGTAACAGTGAGCAGTTCTTC
V: TRBV7-2; size: NA; D: TRBD1; J: TRBJ1-3; CDR3: CASSWGQLLSGNTIYF; DNA: TGTGCCAGCAGCTGGGGACAGCTCCTCTCTGGAAACACCATATATTTT
V: TRBV6-1; size: NA; D: NA; J: TRBJ2-7; CDR3: CASSHPGVGEQYF; DNA: TGTGCCAGCAGCCACCCTGGGGTCGGCGAGCAGTACTTC
V: TRBV12-2; size: once; D: NA; J: TRBJ1-1; CDR3: CARGDTEAFF; DNA: TGTGCCCGAGGGGACACTGAAGCTTTCTTT
V: TRBV9; size: NA; D: NA; J: TRBJ2-2; CDR3: CASSLRDSGELFF; DNA: TGTGCCAGCAGCCTTCGGGACTCCGGGGAGCTGTTTTTT
V: TRBV11-3; size: NA; D: NA; J: TRBJ2-5; CDR3: CASSFLLREETQYF; DNA: TGTGCCAGCAGCTTTTTACTCCGGGAAGAGACCCAGTACTTC
V: TRBV4-1; size: NA; D: NA; J: TRBJ1-5; CDR3: CASSPREGGNQPQHF; DNA: TGCGCCAGCAGCCCAAGAGAGGGAGGCAATCAGCCCCAGCATTTT
V: TRBV11-1; size: NA; D: NA; J: TRBJ2-5; CDR3: CASSGDIPRTQYF; DNA: TGTGCCAGCAGCGGTGACATACCTCGGACCCAGTACTTC
V: TRBV6-6; size: NA; D: NA; J: TRBJ1-5; CDR3: CASLVGEYSNQPQHF; DNA: TGTGCCAGCCTGGTGGGGGAATATAGCAATCAGCCCCAGCATTTT
V: TRBV2; size: NA; D: NA; J: TRBJ2-7; CDR3: CASSRDGYEQYF; DNA: TGTGCCAGCAGTCGGGACGGCTACGAGCAGTACTTC
V: TRBV9; size: NA; D: NA; J: TRBJ2-7; CDR3: CASSVESGGYEQYF; DNA: TGTGCCAGCAGCGTAGAATCAGGGGGGTACGAGCAGTACTTC
V: TRBV11-2; size: NA; D: NA; J: TRBJ1-5; CDR3: CASSLGGLSQPQHF; DNA: TGTGCCAGCAGCTTAGGAGGGTTAAGTCAGCCCCAGCATTTT
V: TRBV18; size: NA; D: NA; J: TRBJ2-7; CDR3: CASSPLRGGQNEQYF; DNA: TGTGCCAGCTCCCCTCTGAGGGGGGGCCAAAACGAGCAGTACTTC
V: TRBV4-2; size: NA; D: NA; J: TRBJ1-3; CDR3: CASSQDLSQGTGNTIYF; DNA: TGTGCCAGCAGCCAGGACCTCTCACAGGGTACTGGAAACACCATATATTTT
V: TRBV20-1; size: once; D: TRBD1; J: TRBJ1-1; CDR3: CSARPTGDAFF; DNA: TGCAGTGCTAGACCCACAGGGGATGCTTTCTTT
V: TRBV7-3; size: NA; D: NA; J: TRBJ1-2; CDR3: CASSLSPGGDGYTF; DNA: TGTGCCAGCAGCTTAAGTCCGGGGGGCGATGGCTACACCTTC
V: TRBV5-4; size: once; D: TRBD1; J: TRBJ1-2; CDR3: CASSLPGTANYGYTF; DNA: TGTGCCAGCAGCCTCCCCGGGACAGCAAACTATGGCTACACCTTC
V: TRBV6-5; size: NA; D: NA; J: TRBJ2-7; CDR3: CASSLNRYYEQYF; DNA: TGTGCCAGCAGCCTTAACCGGTATTACGAGCAGTACTTC
V: TRBV5-1; size: few; D: TRBD2; J: TRBJ2-5; CDR3: CASSSGLAGAGETQYF; DNA: TGCGCCAGCAGCTCGGGACTAGCGGGGGCCGGGGAGACCCAGTACTTC
V: TRBV10-3; size: few; D: NA; J: TRBJ1-3; CDR3: CAISPGPRSSGNTIYF; DNA: TGTGCCATCAGCCCGGGACCCCGATCCTCTGGAAACACCATATATTTT
V: TRBV19; size: few; D: NA; J: TRBJ2-1; CDR3: CASIVSRGNEQFF; DNA: TGTGCCAGTATAGTTTCTAGGGGGAATGAGCAGTTCTTC
V: TRBV5-6; size: NA; D: TRBD1; J: TRBJ2-1; CDR3: CASSDPTGDSYNEQFF; DNA: TGTGCCAGCAGCGACCCGACAGGGGACTCATACAATGAGCAGTTCTTC
V: TRBV6-5; size: NA; D: NA; J: TRBJ2-3; CDR3: CASSTANRVDTQYF; DNA: TGTGCCAGCAGTACGGCAAACAGGGTCGATACGCAGTATTTT
V: TRBV18; size: NA; D: TRBD1; J: TRBJ1-2; CDR3: CASSPGTGGAAIRGYTF; DNA: TGTGCCAGCTCACCAGGGACAGGAGGGGCGGCGATAAGGGGCTACACCTTC
V: TRBV7-3; size: NA; D: TRBD1; J: TRBJ1-2; CDR3: CASSLGQGYGYTF; DNA: TGTGCCAGCAGCTTAGGACAGGGCTATGGCTACACCTTC
V: TRBV9; size: NA; D: TRBD2; J: TRBJ2-7; CDR3: CASSAGTSSYEQYF; DNA: TGTGCCAGCAGCGCCGGGACTAGCAGCTACGAGCAGTACTTC
V: TRBV6-5; size: NA; D: TRBD1; J: TRBJ1-2; CDR3: CASSNPTGGRYGYTF; DNA: TGTGCCAGCAGTAACCCGACAGGGGGGAGATATGGCTACACCTTC
V: TRBV6-5; size: NA; D: TRBD1; J: TRBJ1-1; CDR3: CASSYQGAEAFF; DNA: TGTGCCAGCAGTTACCAGGGGGCTGAAGCTTTCTTT
V: TRBV5-1; size: NA; D: NA; J: TRBJ1-2; CDR3: CASSLNRINYGYTF; DNA: TGCGCCAGCAGCTTAAACAGGATAAACTATGGCTACACCTTC